The 26 T cell receptor beta chains listed next were all sequenced from one sample in a study of metastatic and nonmetastatic thyroid tumors. There were no patients who had received any treatment before thyroid surgery. Using MiXCR, TCRdb re-called clones from the PCR reads. The sample has about 7,600 clones, 20% to 30% seen once. Sequenced material: adjacent normal tissue. The receptors were gathered from a female donor with papillary thyroid cancer or a benign thyroid nodule (not recorded which). Some clones in this sample may be carry-over from other donors' samples.

Note on this clone: This may stem from a read error, because a much larger clone lies one nucleotide away. This sequence joins TRBV5-4 and TRBJ2-1, with 9 bases aligning to TRBD2. The CDR3 sequence is 15 residues long. Per the germline V gene, CDR1 is SGHNT and CDR2 is YYREEE (reference sequence). Trimming at V came to 4 bases and at J to 9 bases, leaving 11 bases not matched to a gene. CDR3 loop: CASSGGTGGRGEQFF. The DNA for the CDR3 is TGTGCCAGCAGCGGCGGGACTGGCGGGAGGGGTGAGCAGTTCTTC. Full variable domain (rest looked up from reference TRBV5-4 and TRBJ2-1): ETGVTQSPTHLIKTRGQQVTLRCSSQSGHNTVSWYQQALGQGPQFIFQYYREEENGRGNFPPRFSGLQFPNYSSELNVNALELDDSALYLCASSGGTGGRGEQFFGPGTRLTVL.

This clone was counted many times. The chain employs TRBV11-2 and TRBJ1-1, with TRBD1 identical over 9 bases. Germline V gives CDR1 SGHAT, CDR2 FQNNGV. J was trimmed by 5 bases and V by 5 bases; bases with no gene match: 6. The CDR3 has 14 residues. The CDR3 region has the DNA TGTGCCAGCAGCCTCGGGACAGGGCCTACTGAAGCTTTCTTT. Amino acids: CASSLGTGPTEAFF.

This clone was recorded a few times. V and J are TRBV6-2 or TRBV6-3 and TRBJ1-4; TRBD1 might be the D (5 bases). With 2 bases removed from V and 2 bases from J, the gap between germline ends came to 9 bases. This CDR3 has 15 amino acids. Germline values: CDR1 MNHEY, CDR2 SVGEGT. The CDR3 DNA reads as TGTGCCAGCAGTTACAATGGGGGGACTAATGAAAAACTGTTTTTT. Translated, it gives CASSYNGGTNEKLFF.

The V gene is TRBV12-5, the J gene TRBJ2-3, with D maybe TRBD1 (5 bases). The germline CDR1 and CDR2 sequences are LGHNT and FRNRAP. CDR3 length: 16 residues. Trimming took off 1 base at V and 1 base at J, with 12 bases between the two ends. The CDR3 bases are TGTGCTAGTGGTTTGGGTCAGGGCTTAGGCACAGATACGCAGTATTTT. Its translation: CASGLGQGLGTDTQYF. Looking up the rest from reference TRBV12-5 and TRBJ2-3 gives the full variable domain: DARVTQTPRHKVTEMGQEVTMRCQPILGHNTVFWYRQTMMQGLELLAYFRNRAPLDDSGMPKDRFSAEMPDATLATLKIQPSEPRDSAVYFCASGLGQGLGTDTQYFGPGTRLTVL.

J is TRBJ2-5 and V is TRBV12-3 or TRBV12-4; maybe TRBD2 (5 bases). Trimming pared 1 base from V and 4 bases from J, leaving 25 bases between. This CDR3 has 19 amino acids. The CDR3 protein is CASSLVHPRLSCVGETQYF. For the CDR3, the DNA is TGTGCCAGCAGTTTAGTCCACCCCCGACTATCGTGTGTGGGAGAGACCCAGTACTTC.

The rearrangement uses TRBV6-5 and TRBJ1-6; tentative D call: TRBD1 (5 bases). The germline V gene encodes CDR1 MNHEY and CDR2 SVGAGI. Between the trimmed V and J ends, which lost 4 bases and 6 bases, there was a span of 16 bases. CDR3 size: 16 residues. Written as DNA, the CDR3 is TGTGCCAGCAGTTCGGCAGGGAGTTCTAGTAATTCACCCCTCCACTTT. Its protein product is CASSSAGSSSNSPLHF.

This clone was seen a handful of times. One junction end does not reproduce the germline sequence, and a read error may be involved. In DNA form, the CDR3 reads TGTGACAGCAAAATAACAGGGGTGGCTGAAGCTTTCTTT. Translating gives CDSKITGVAEAFF. The V call is TRBV6-1, the J call TRBJ1-1; 7 bases are shared with TRBD1. Germline V gives CDR1 MNHNS, CDR2 SASEGT. The CDR3 loop spans 13 amino acids.

This clone was observed many times. J is TRBJ2-1 and V is TRBV5-1, with D hard to call. The CDR3 runs to 13 residues. In germline, CDR1 is SGHRS, CDR2 YFSETQ. V lost 0 bases, J lost 2 bases, and 3 bases lay in between. CDR3 coding DNA: TGCGCCAGCAGCTTGGGGGCCTACAATGAGCAGTTCTTC. Translated: CASSLGAYNEQFF.

J is TRBJ1-6 and V is TRBV6-5; D might be TRBD1 (6 bases). CDR3 length: 14 residues. V dropped 0 bases and J dropped 9 bases, with 9 bases sitting between them. The germline CDR1 and CDR2 sequences are MNHEY and SVGAGI. For the CDR3, the DNA is TGTGCCAGCAGTTACTCGAGGGGGGGTTCACCCCTCCACTTT. Residues: CASSYSRGGSPLHF.

The chain couples TRBV6-2 or TRBV6-3 to TRBJ1-1; the D is unclear. The CDR3 has 14 amino acids. Trimming removed 6 bases from V and 1 base from J, with 12 bases in between. The germline CDR1 and CDR2 sequences are MNHEY and SVGEGT. CDR3 nucleotides: TGTGCCAGCAGGCGGTCGGGGTGGAACACTGAAGCTTTCTTT. Translation gives CASRRSGWNTEAFF.

This clone was observed many times. V gene TRBV3-1 combines with J gene TRBJ1-1; D is unresolved. Per the germline V gene, CDR1 is LGHDT and CDR2 is YNNKEL (reference sequence). The CDR3 contains 11 residues. V gave up 3 bases and J gave up 7 bases, with 6 bases separating them. CDR3 sequence: CASSQRSEAFF. The CDR3 nucleotides are TGTGCCAGCAGCCAGCGAAGTGAAGCTTTCTTT.

This clone was found a few times. The junction differs from germline at one of its ends, possibly a read error. The chain joins TRBV12-3 or TRBV12-4 to TRBJ2-6; D is tentatively TRBD1 or TRBD2 (5 bases each). There are 15 residues in the CDR3. This CDR3 is CAIRKIPSGANVLTF. The DNA of the CDR3 is TGTGCCATCAGGAAAATACCCTCCGGGGCCAACGTCCTTACTTTC.

This clone was counted at least ten times. The chain employs TRBV5-6 and TRBJ2-2, with D hard to call. The V gene's germline CDR1 is SGHDT and CDR2 YYEEEE. This CDR3 spans 15 amino acids. Between the trimmed V and J ends, which lost 0 bases and 3 bases, there was a span of 9 bases. The CDR3 loop reads CASSLEQQDTGELFF. The CDR3 region has the DNA TGTGCCAGCAGCTTGGAACAGCAGGACACCGGGGAGCTGTTTTTT.

At least ten counts were recorded for this clone. The rearrangement links TRBV6-6 to TRBJ1-2; D not certain. CDR3 length: 16 residues. Germline CDR1 MNHNY, CDR2 SVGAGI (reference sequence). The V end lost 2 bases, the J end lost 2 bases, and 15 bases lay between the germline ends. CDR3 bases: TGTGCCAGCAGTTACGGACCGAAGAACACAAACTATGGCTACACCTTC. Amino acids: CASSYGPKNTNYGYTF.

This clone was counted between two and nine times. This sequence joins TRBV20-1 and TRBJ2-7; D unclear. CDR3 length equals 12 residues. Trimming pared 6 bases from V and 6 bases from J, leaving 15 bases between. The V gene's germline CDR1 is DFQATT and CDR2 SNEGSKA (reference sequence). This chain's CDR3 is CSARGAFLEQYF. The CDR3, as DNA: TGCAGTGCCCGAGGAGCTTTTCTCGAGCAGTACTTC.

This clone counts as medium-sized (0.01 to 0.1%). The V gene is TRBV29-1, the J gene TRBJ2-7, with a tentative D call TRBD1 (6 bases). The V and J ends lost 4 bases and 2 bases respectively, with 15 bases between them. From germline, CDR1 is SQVTM and CDR2 ANQGSEA. This CDR3 contains 14 residues. The DNA for the CDR3 is TGCAGCGTTGTTACCGGGACATCAACCTACGAGCAGTACTTC. It yields the protein CSVVTGTSTYEQYF.

This rearrangement joins TRBV11-3 to TRBJ1-2; D unresolved. CDR1 is SGHNT and CDR2 is YENEEA in the germline V gene. This CDR3 region has 15 residues. Trimming shortened V by 1 base and J by 3 bases, and 12 bases separated the two germline ends. The CDR3 DNA reads TGTGCCAGCAGCTTAGTAGGAGGTATTGACTATGGCTACACCTTC. It specifies CASSLVGGIDYGYTF. The whole variable domain, remainder taken from reference TRBV11-3 and TRBJ1-2, is EAGVVQSPRYKIIEKKQPVAFWCNPISGHNTLYWYLQNLGQGPELLIRYENEEAVDDSQLPKDRFSAERLKGVDSTLKIQPAELGDSAVYLCASSLVGGIDYGYTFGSGTRLTVV.

This clone was seen repeatedly, ten times or more. The chain links TRBV7-9 to TRBJ2-7, with D possibly matching TRBD2 (5 bases). V lost 3 bases and J lost 6, with 12 bases in between. The CDR3 sequence is 13 residues long. CDR1 SEHNR and CDR2 FQNEAQ come from the germline V gene (reference sequence). Here the CDR3 reads CASSFDEAGEQYF. The CDR3 nucleotides are TGTGCCAGCAGCTTTGACGAGGCGGGCGAGCAGTACTTC. Using reference TRBV7-9 and TRBJ2-7 for the parts outside the CDR3, the full variable domain is DTGVSQNPRHKITKRGQNVTFRCDPISEHNRLYWYRQTLGQGPEFLTYFQNEAQLEKSRLLSDRFSAERPKGSFSTLEIQRTEQGDSAMYLCASSFDEAGEQYFGPGTRLTVT.

By sample fraction, this clone is medium-sized. The chain recombines TRBV28 with TRBJ2-5; a weak D match, TRBD1 (7 bases). The length of the CDR3 is 16 residues. CDR1 is MDHEN and CDR2 is SYDVKM in the germline V gene. V lost 1 base to trimming and J lost 5 bases, with 17 bases between them. The CDR3: CASSLSPQTGRETQYF. Here the CDR3 DNA reads TGTGCCAGCAGTTTATCCCCACAGACAGGGAGGGAGACCCAGTACTTC.

This chain connects TRBV20-1 to TRBJ2-3; D unclear. The CDR3 extends over 15 amino acids. V lost 6 bases and J 4 bases, leaving 20 bases between the germline ends. Germline V lookup: CDR1 DFQATT, CDR2 SNEGSKA (reference sequence). Here the CDR3 DNA reads TGCAGTGCGAATCCACCGTTGGGGAAGGCAGATACGCAGTATTTT. It encodes CSANPPLGKADTQYF.

This clone is termed medium-sized. The same CDR3 can be traced to other DNA sequences in this sample. The chain is built from TRBV19 and TRBJ2-7; 8 nucleotides agree with TRBD1. The V gene's germline CDR1 is LNHDA and CDR2 SQIVND (reference sequence). The V gene end was trimmed by 7 bases and the J gene end by 0 bases; junction bases not matched to a gene: 14. This CDR3 is built from 17 residues. The CDR3 DNA is TGTGCCAGTACCCACCCTGCCACAGGGGGTAGCTCCTACGAGCAGTACGTC. It translates to CASTHPATGGSSYEQYV.

V and J are TRBV5-4 and TRBJ2-3; 9 bases map to TRBD2. Germline CDR1 is SGHNT and CDR2 is YYREEE (reference sequence). This CDR3 is built from 15 residues. V shed 0 bases and J 3 bases; nucleotides not matched to a gene: 2. CDR3 in DNA: TGTGCCAGCAGCTTGGATCTAGCGGGAACAGATACGCAGTATTTT. Encoded protein: CASSLDLAGTDTQYF.

There are many counts of this clone. The J gene is TRBJ2-5, the V gene TRBV3-1; TRBD2 might be the D (5 bases). CDR3 length equals 15 residues. From germline, CDR1 is LGHDT and CDR2 YNNKEL (reference sequence). V shed 5 bases and J shed 5 bases, with 18 bases lying between them. As DNA, the CDR3 is TGTGCCAGCAGCTTCCCCTTGAGGGTGGTTGAGACCCAGTACTTC. This translates into CASSFPLRVVETQYF.

This clone has ten or more counts. This rearrangement joins TRBV28 to TRBJ2-7; TRBD2 might be the D (6 bases). Germline assignment: CDR1 MDHEN and CDR2 SYDVKM. Trimming removed 5 bases from V and 4 bases from J, with 15 bases in between. This CDR3 is 14 amino acids long. The CDR3: CASSPLLGRYEQYF. CDR3 DNA: TGTGCCAGCAGTCCCCTTTTGGGGAGGTACGAGCAGTACTTC.

This chain links TRBV11-3 with TRBJ2-1; no definite D call. The CDR3 is 13 residues long. The V gene lost 1 base and the J gene lost 9 bases, with 10 bases spanning the gap. The germline V gene encodes CDR1 SGHNT and CDR2 YENEEA. CDR3 sequence reads: CASSLAQWGEQFF. The CDR3 DNA reads TGTGCCAGCAGCTTAGCTCAGTGGGGTGAGCAGTTCTTC.

J is TRBJ1-1 and V is TRBV12-3 or TRBV12-4; 10 nucleotides match TRBD1. The CDR3 has 14 amino acids. V lost 5 bases to trimming and J lost 4 bases; unmatched junction nucleotides: 4. As DNA, the CDR3 is TGTGCCAGCAGTCGGACAGGGGGAATCACTGAAGCTTTCTTT. Its protein product is CASSRTGGITEAFF.